The source of this TCR beta chain is a study of T-cell memory formation after mild COVID-19. Regarding the study as a whole: Day 15 to 85 contracting clones showed balanced CD4/CD8; day 15 to 37 expanders favored CD4+.

CDR3 length: 15 residues. Trimming stripped 6 bases from V and 0 bases from J, with 13 bases between. CDR1 KGHDR and CDR2 SFDVKD come from the germline V gene. 5'RACE primed at constant segments yielded TCR alpha and TCR beta cDNA libraries bearing sample barcodes and UMIs. TCRdb called the 5' RACE reads again in MiXCR, with one record for every CDR3 protein. This table has fewer than 550,000 distinct CDR3 sequences, around 20% appearing once. Worth noting for this clonotype: The antigen is unknown.

Sequenced: PBMCs or a T cell subset sorted from them (not recorded which). The source of this sequence is an adult woman who had mild COVID-19 (a few samples of this study predate the infection). Cell type and time point are not known. J is TRBJ1-1 and V is TRBV24-1; D remains unclear. The CDR3: CATSSGLLMNTEAFF. The DNA of the CDR3 is TGTGCCACCAGTTCAGGTCTCCTCATGAACACTGAAGCTTTCTTT.